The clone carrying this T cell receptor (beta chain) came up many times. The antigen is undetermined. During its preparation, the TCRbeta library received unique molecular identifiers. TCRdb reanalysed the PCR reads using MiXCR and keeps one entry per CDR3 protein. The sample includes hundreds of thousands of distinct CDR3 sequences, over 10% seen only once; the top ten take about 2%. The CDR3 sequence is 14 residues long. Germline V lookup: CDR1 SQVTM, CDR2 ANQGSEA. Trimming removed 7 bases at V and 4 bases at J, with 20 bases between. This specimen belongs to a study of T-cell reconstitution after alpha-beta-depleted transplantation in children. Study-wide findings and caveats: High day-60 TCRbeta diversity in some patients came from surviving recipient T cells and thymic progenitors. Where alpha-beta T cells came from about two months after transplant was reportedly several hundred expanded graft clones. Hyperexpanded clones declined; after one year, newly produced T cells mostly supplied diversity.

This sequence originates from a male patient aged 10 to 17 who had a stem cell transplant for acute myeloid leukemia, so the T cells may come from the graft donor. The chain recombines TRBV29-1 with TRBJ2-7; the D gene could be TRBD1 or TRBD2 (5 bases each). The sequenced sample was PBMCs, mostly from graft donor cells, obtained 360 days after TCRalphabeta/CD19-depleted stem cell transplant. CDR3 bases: TGCAGCGCCGGGGCTCCGCAACAGGTTTACGAGCAGTACTTC. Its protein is CSAGAPQQVYEQYF.